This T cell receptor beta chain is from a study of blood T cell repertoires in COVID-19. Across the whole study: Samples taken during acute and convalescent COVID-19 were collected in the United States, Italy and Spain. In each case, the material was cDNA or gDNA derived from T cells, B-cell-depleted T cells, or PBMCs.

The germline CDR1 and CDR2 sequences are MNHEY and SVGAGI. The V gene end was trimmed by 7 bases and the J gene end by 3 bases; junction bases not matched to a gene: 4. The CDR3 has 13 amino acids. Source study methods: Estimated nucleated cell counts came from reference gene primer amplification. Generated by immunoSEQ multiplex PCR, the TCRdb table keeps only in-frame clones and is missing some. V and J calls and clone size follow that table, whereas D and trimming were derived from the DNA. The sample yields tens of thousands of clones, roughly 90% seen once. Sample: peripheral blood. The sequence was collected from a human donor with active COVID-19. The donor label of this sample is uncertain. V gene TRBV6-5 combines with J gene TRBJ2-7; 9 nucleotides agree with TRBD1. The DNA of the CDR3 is TGTGCCAGCAACCCGGACAGGGGCTACGAGCAGTACTTC. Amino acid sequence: CASNPDRGYEQYF.